The entry below describes one TCR beta chain. Repertoires were generated with immunoSEQ multiplex PCR, while TCRdb's copy carries only in-frame clones and drops some. The sample gives about 84,000 clones, roughly 80% of which show up once; over 7.5% is in the top ten. These data belong to a study of PD-L1 blockade in urothelial cancer. The CDR3 is 14 amino acids. Germline V gene lookup returns CDR1 ENHRY and CDR2 SYGVKD. Trimming cost V 2 bases and J 3 bases; bases outside gene matches: 3. The material sequenced was PBMCs, taken around atezolizumab (anti-PD-L1) treatment. The receptor comes from a man aged 70-80 years with urothelial cancer. The chain is built from TRBV10-3 and TRBJ2-5; 7 positions agree with TRBD2. Here the CDR3 DNA reads TGTGCCATCAGTGAGCGCCTAGCGGAAGAGACCCAGTACTTC. It encodes CAISERLAEETQYF.